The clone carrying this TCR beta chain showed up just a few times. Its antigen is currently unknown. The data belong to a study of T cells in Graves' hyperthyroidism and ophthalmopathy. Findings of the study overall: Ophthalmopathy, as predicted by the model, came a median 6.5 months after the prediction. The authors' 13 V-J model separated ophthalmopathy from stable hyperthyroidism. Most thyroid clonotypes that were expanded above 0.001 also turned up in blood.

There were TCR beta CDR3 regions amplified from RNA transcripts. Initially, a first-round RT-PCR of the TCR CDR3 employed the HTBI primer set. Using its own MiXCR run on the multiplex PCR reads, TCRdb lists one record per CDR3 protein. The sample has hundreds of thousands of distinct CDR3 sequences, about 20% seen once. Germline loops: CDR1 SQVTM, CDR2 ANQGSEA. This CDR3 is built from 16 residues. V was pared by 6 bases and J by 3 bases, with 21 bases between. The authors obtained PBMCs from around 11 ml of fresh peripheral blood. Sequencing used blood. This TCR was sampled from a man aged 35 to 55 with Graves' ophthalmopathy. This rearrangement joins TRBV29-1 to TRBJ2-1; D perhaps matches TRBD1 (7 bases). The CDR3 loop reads CSVVISRRGVYNEQFF. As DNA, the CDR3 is TGCAGCGTAGTAATTAGCCGCAGGGGGGTCTACAATGAGCAGTTCTTC.